The text below deals with one T cell receptor beta chain. This PCR relied on a set of 60 Vbeta primers and 13 Jbeta primers. TCRdb keeps only in-frame clones here, not all; method: immunoSEQ multiplex PCR. Of about 67,000 clones in the sample, around 67% were seen once. These data are taken from a study of cytomegalovirus exposure and HLA in healthy donors. The CDR3 is 15 amino acids. CDR1 and CDR2 from the germline V gene are MNHEY and SVGAGI. V gave up 0 bases and J gave up 8 bases; unmatched junction bases: 6. Though nominally healthy at sampling, donors likely had unrecorded immune exposures. The chain employs TRBV6-5 and TRBJ1-2; 10 bases map to TRBD1. Sequencing was carried out using PBMCs. The sequence was obtained from a woman in her 30s in good health and CMV-seronegative. The CDR3 protein is CASSYSSDRGRGYTF. CDR3 sequence (DNA): TGTGCCAGCAGTTACTCCTCGGACAGGGGGAGAGGCTACACCTTC.